This is a list of T cell receptor beta chains from one sample in a study of OX40 agonist ivuxolimab in advanced cancers. TCRdb's table, derived via immunoSEQ multiplex PCR, lists solely in-frame clones and lacks some. The table has some 80,000 clones, 85% seen once. The sample consisted of CD4+ or CD8+ T cells sorted from blood, taken in a trial of the OX40 agonist ivuxolimab. Every receptor here comes from an adult with an advanced solid tumor such as melanoma, head and neck, liver or kidney cancer. CDR3s leave out the opening cysteine and the closing phenylalanine or tryptophan.

j_call,v_call,cdr3_aa
TRBJ1-1,TRBV21-1,ASSSRQRWMNTEAF
TRBJ2-5,TRBV4-2,ASSQDRNLRGTQY
TRBJ1-3,TRBV7-6,ASSLGQGSSGNTIY
TRBJ2-3,TRBV9,ASSERGGGTDTQY
TRBJ2-7,TRBV4-2,ASSQGQGVEYEQY
TRBJ2-7,TRBV7-8,ASSSIKGGGYEQY
TRBJ2-6,TRBV7-9,ASSLGGGSGANVLT
TRBJ2-2,TRBV7-9,ASSPAGYFLFKNTGELF
TRBJ2-5,TRBV7-3,ASSLGATGARETQY
TRBJ1-5,TRBV18,ASSPPGGSNQPQH
TRBJ1-3,TRBV5-5,ASSLGEGPPGNTIY
TRBJ2-3,TRBV11-2,ASSSRQGLGDTQY
TRBJ1-3,TRBV5-1,ASRSNTVSGNTIY
TRBJ1-2,TRBV29-1,SVGGEEGYT
TRBJ1-1,TRBV7-3,ASSLRDRGTEAF